The present T cell receptor beta chain was sequenced within a study of cytomegalovirus exposure and HLA in healthy donors. Primers: 60 Vbeta forward and 13 Jbeta reverse. Repertoires were generated with immunoSEQ multiplex PCR, while TCRdb's copy carries only in-frame clones and drops some. The top ten clones hold roughly 5% of a sample with under 120,000 clones, about three quarters of them seen once. The source of this sequence is a female donor in good health and CMV-seropositive. The material sequenced was PBMCs.

The CDR3 sequence: CASTAPGGIYGYTF. The CDR3 DNA sequence: TGTGCCAGCACCGCTCCAGGGGGCATCTATGGCTACACCTTC. The chain recombines TRBV6-5 with TRBJ1-2, with TRBD1 identical over 8 bases. The CDR3 loop spans 14 amino acids. V shed 7 bases, J shed 4 bases, and the junction held 8 bases outside the gene matches. The germline gives CDR1 MNHEY, CDR2 SVGAGI.